The count of the clone carrying this T cell receptor (beta chain) is one. The germline V gene has CDR1 LGHNA and CDR2 YSLEER. V was trimmed by 0 bases and J by 8 bases, leaving 16 bases between them. This CDR3 spans 16 amino acids. This sample stems from a study of cytomegalovirus exposure and HLA in healthy donors. PCR employed 60 Vbeta and 13 Jbeta primers. TCRdb keeps only in-frame clones here, not all; method: immunoSEQ multiplex PCR. The sample contains about 140,000 clones, less than 85% of which appear only once. Sequencing was performed on PBMCs. The rearrangement links TRBV4-3 to TRBJ1-4; tentatively, D is TRBD1 (5 bases). This clonotype originated in a man in his forties in good health and CMV-seropositive. The DNA for the CDR3 is TGCGCCAGCAGCCAAGATCACTGGCCGCAGGGCGAAAAACTGTTTTTT. Translated, it gives CASSQDHWPQGEKLFF.